This T cell receptor (beta chain) was identified in a study of blood T cell repertoires in COVID-19. Study summary: T cells, B-cell-depleted T cells, or PBMCs provided the cDNA or gDNA that served as material.

Clones were sequenced by immunoSEQ multiplex PCR, and TCRdb holds only the in-frame ones, with some missing. Here the sample spans roughly 250,000 clones, roughly 90% being singletons. The clonotype was recovered from a man aged 25 to 45 with acute or convalescent COVID-19. Sequencing input: peripheral blood.

The CDR3 is CASSPRTGTGNEQFF. DNA for the CDR3: TGTGCCAGCAGCCCGCGAACCGGGACAGGGAATGAGCAGTTCTTC. The chain couples TRBV7-2 to TRBJ2-1, with 9 nucleotides matching TRBD1. Germline lookup yields CDR1 SGHTA and CDR2 FQGNSA. CDR3 length: 15 residues. After removal of 5 bases from V and 7 bases from J, the junction contained 9 bases not matched to a gene.